Each of the 25 T cell receptor beta chains below was sequenced from the same sample in a study of blood T cell repertoires in COVID-19. Repertoires were generated with immunoSEQ multiplex PCR, while TCRdb's copy carries only in-frame clones and drops some. The sample lists over 120,000 clones; 75% to 90% were seen once. The source material was peripheral blood. The receptors were sampled from a man in his fifties or sixties who had recovered from COVID-19.

The chain couples TRBV5-1 to TRBJ1-6; weak D call: TRBD1 (5 bases). The CDR3 has 17 amino acids. V lost 2 bases, J lost 6 bases, and 18 bases lay in between. Germline CDR1 SGHRS, CDR2 YFSETQ. CDR3 DNA sequence: TGCGCCAGCAGCTTCGAATTAAACAGGCAACTTAATTCACCCCTCCACTTT. Its translation is CASSFELNRQLNSPLHF.

CDR3 protein: CASSKGAGGDEQYF. The CDR3 region has the DNA TGTGCCAGCAGCAAGGGGGCAGGGGGCGACGAGCAGTACTTC. V gene TRBV2 combines with J gene TRBJ2-7, with TRBD1 matching over 8 bases. Trimming took 6 bases from V and 5 from J; bases not matched to a gene: 9. Germline CDR1 SNHLY, CDR2 FYNNEI. The CDR3 covers 14 residues.

In its sample, this clone was seen once. The CDR3 bases are TGTGCCAGCAGTTACGGAGGGGTTTCTGGAAACACCATATATTTT. Translated: CASSYGGVSGNTIYF. The V call is TRBV6-2 or TRBV6-3, the J call TRBJ1-3; tentative D call: TRBD1 (5 bases). This CDR3 region has 15 residues. Germline values: CDR1 MNHEY, CDR2 SVGEGT. Trimming took 2 bases from V and 1 from J, leaving 9 bases between them.

V gene TRBV5-5 combines with J gene TRBJ1-5; D gene ambiguous. The CDR3 is made up of 15 amino acids. The germline V and J ends were trimmed by 4 bases and 5 bases, with 16 bases remaining between them. Germline CDR1 and CDR2: SGHKS and YYEKEE (reference sequence). CDR3 loop: CASSPAVGEHQPQHF. The CDR3 nucleotides are TGTGCCAGCAGCCCGGCGGTCGGCGAGCATCAGCCCCAGCATTTT.

The chain joins TRBV20-1 to TRBJ2-7; D might be TRBD2 (6 bases). With 3 bases removed from V and 6 bases from J, the gap between germline ends came to 18 bases. Germline CDR1 reads DFQATT; CDR2 reads SNEGSKA (reference sequence). The CDR3 has 14 amino acids. The CDR3 region is CSASWRGRTSEQYF. As DNA, the CDR3 is TGCAGTGCTAGTTGGAGGGGCAGAACATCCGAGCAGTACTTC.

The V and J genes are TRBV10-3 and TRBJ1-6; D perhaps matches TRBD1 (5 bases). The germline CDR1 and CDR2 sequences are ENHRY and SYGVKD. There are 13 residues in the CDR3. Deletions cut 7 bases from V and 8 bases from J, with 12 bases between. DNA for the CDR3: TGTGCCATCACTGGGGCTTTGGATTCACCCCTCCACTTT. Its protein is CAITGALDSPLHF.

This clone was observed a few times. J is TRBJ1-3 and V is TRBV4-1; D ambiguous. Germline V gives CDR1 MGHRA, CDR2 YSYEKL. Trimming cost V 0 bases and J 0 bases, with 9 bases left between them. CDR3 length equals 16 residues. For the CDR3, the DNA is TGCGCCAGCAGCCAAGATTTCGGGAGCTCTGGAAACACCATATATTTT. This translates into CASSQDFGSSGNTIYF.

A few counts support this clone. The gene calls are TRBV7-9 and TRBJ1-4; 7 positions agree with TRBD1. CDR1 and CDR2 (germline): SEHNR, FQNEAQ (reference sequence). The CDR3 runs to 15 residues. Trimming cost V 5 bases and J 2 bases; bases outside gene matches: 5. The CDR3 coding sequence is TGTGCCAGCAGCCCCCCGGACAGGACTAATGAAAAACTGTTTTTT. Translation gives CASSPPDRTNEKLFF.

The chain uses TRBV18 and TRBJ2-3; 8 bases align to TRBD2. The CDR3 runs 16 residues. V was clipped by 2 bases and J by 0 bases; unmatched bases: 4. CDR1 KGHSH and CDR2 LQKENI come from the germline V gene. DNA for the CDR3: TGTGCCAGCTCACCAACGCTAGCGGGTAGCACAGATACGCAGTATTTT. It specifies CASSPTLAGSTDTQYF.

This clone was seen a handful of times. The chain employs TRBV5-6 and TRBJ1-6; no clear D gene. Germline CDR1 and CDR2: SGHDT and YYEEEE. Between the trimmed V and J ends, which lost 6 bases and 6 bases, there was a span of 13 bases. This CDR3 has 14 amino acids. CDR3 protein: CASTRGSFNSPLHF. The DNA for the CDR3 is TGTGCCAGCACCCGAGGGAGTTTTAATTCACCCCTCCACTTT. Full variable domain (outside the CDR3, taken from reference TRBV5-6 and TRBJ1-6): DAGVTQSPTHLIKTRGQQVTLRCSPKSGHDTVSWYQQALGQGPQFIFQYYEEEERQRGNFPDRFSGHQFPNYSSELNVNALLLGDSALYLCASTRGSFNSPLHFGNGTRLTVT.

The chain has TRBV11-2 and TRBJ2-7; 9 bases line up with TRBD1. Germline assignment: CDR1 SGHAT and CDR2 FQNNGV. Trimming took 6 bases from V and 2 from J; bases not matched to a gene: 8. The CDR3 is 15 amino acids. The DNA of the CDR3 is TGTGCCAGCAGAAACACCGGGACAGGGCCCTACGAGCAGTACTTC. This gives the protein CASRNTGTGPYEQYF. The whole variable domain, remainder taken from reference TRBV11-2 and TRBJ2-7, is EAGVAQSPRYKIIEKRQSVAFWCNPISGHATLYWYQQILGQGPKLLIQFQNNGVVDDSQLPKDRFSAERLKGVDSTLKIQPAKLEDSAVYLCASRNTGTGPYEQYFGPGTRLTVT.

The V gene is TRBV7-9, the J gene TRBJ1-6; 7 bases align to TRBD1. From germline, CDR1 is SEHNR and CDR2 FQNEAQ (reference sequence). CDR3 length: 15 amino acids. With 5 bases clipped from V and 10 bases from J, the junction kept 11 bases outside the gene matches. CDR3 sequence: CASSPAQGTGSPLHF. As DNA, the CDR3 is TGTGCCAGCAGCCCCGCACAGGGGACTGGGTCACCCCTCCACTTT.

J is TRBJ1-2 and V is TRBV19, with D maybe TRBD1 (5 bases). Looked up from germline, CDR1 is LNHDA and CDR2 is SQIVND (reference sequence). This CDR3 has 15 residues. V was shortened by 1 base and J by 2 bases, with 11 bases between the two germline ends. The CDR3, as DNA: TGTGCCAGTAGTATAGGCCCAGGGATCAACTATGGCTACACCTTC. Translating gives CASSIGPGINYGYTF.

The table lists this clone with a few counts. This chain links TRBV7-7 with TRBJ2-2; D not certain. CDR1 is SSHAT, CDR2 FNYEAQ, per germline (reference sequence). The CDR3 sequence is 13 residues long. The V end lost 1 base, the J end lost 7 bases, and 7 bases lay between the germline ends. The CDR3 loop is CASSLDLDGELFF. CDR3 nucleotide sequence: TGTGCCAGCAGCTTAGATCTAGACGGGGAGCTGTTTTTT.

This clone occurred once. Here the CDR3 DNA reads TGCGCCAGCAGTCCACTGGCGGGGGGCGCCACAGATACGCAGTATTTT. Translated, it gives CASSPLAGGATDTQYF. The V gene is TRBV10-1, the J gene TRBJ2-3; 8 bases align to TRBD2. Per germline, CDR1 WNHNN and CDR2 SYGVQD (reference sequence). This CDR3 contains 16 residues. V lost 5 bases to trimming and J lost 2 bases; unmatched junction nucleotides: 9.

On this clone itself: Mismatch with germline at one junction end may stem from a read error. This chain links TRBV5-6 with TRBJ2-7, with D uncertain. Germline V gene lookup returns CDR1 SGHDT and CDR2 YYEEEE. The CDR3 is 14 residues long. The CDR3 is CASSARRQRYGQYF. CDR3 nucleotides: TGTGCCAGCAGCGCCCGCCGCCAGCGCTACGGGCAGTACTTC.

The chain combines TRBV5-1 with TRBJ1-3; D uncertain. V was shortened by 1 base and J by 4 bases, with 12 bases between the two germline ends. CDR1 and CDR2 from the germline V gene are SGHRS and YFSETQ. This CDR3 region has 15 residues. Here the CDR3 reads CASSLTGRGGNTIYF. The CDR3 DNA sequence: TGCGCCAGCAGCTTGACGGGGAGAGGGGGAAACACCATATATTTT.

The rearrangement joins TRBV27 to TRBJ2-7; 8 bases match TRBD2. V was pared by 8 bases and J by 4 bases, with 10 bases of the junction left unmatched. CDR1 and CDR2 from the germline V gene are MNHEY and SMNVEV (reference sequence). The CDR3 spans 14 residues. CDR3 nucleotide sequence: TGTGCCAGCGCCCCGGGGGGGACACGATACGAGCAGTACTTC. As protein: CASAPGGTRYEQYF.

This chain links TRBV11-2 with TRBJ1-1; maybe TRBD1 (5 bases). The CDR3 is 16 amino acids. Germline V gene lookup returns CDR1 SGHAT and CDR2 FQNNGV. The V gene lost 4 bases and the J gene lost 5 bases, with 20 bases spanning the gap. Here the CDR3 reads CASSSAAGREGTEAFF. The CDR3 DNA is TGTGCCAGCAGCTCTGCGGCGGGGAGGGAGGGGACTGAAGCTTTCTTT.

The V gene is TRBV5-1, the J gene TRBJ1-3; 7 nucleotides match TRBD1. The CDR3 spans 16 residues. The junction had 5 bases not matched to a gene; V was cut back by 0 bases and J by 2 bases. The germline V gene has CDR1 SGHRS and CDR2 YFSETQ. The CDR3 sequence: CASSLVAGGTGNTIYF. The CDR3 coding sequence is TGCGCCAGCAGCTTGGTGGCAGGGGGTACTGGAAACACCATATATTTT.

This chain links TRBV3-1 (or the pseudogene TRBV3-2) with TRBJ2-5; D unclear. The germline CDR1 and CDR2 sequences are LGHDT and YNNKEL (reference sequence). Deletions cut 4 bases from V and 5 bases from J, with 8 bases between. The length of the CDR3 is 12 residues. The CDR3 bases are TGTGCCAGCAGCCTCACCGCGGAGACCCAGTACTTC. It yields the protein CASSLTAETQYF.

The chain recombines TRBV7-9 with TRBJ2-7, with 8 bases matching TRBD1. CDR3 size: 11 residues. Germline CDR1 reads SEHNR; CDR2 reads FQNEAQ (reference sequence). V was pared by 1 base and J by 13 bases, with 3 bases of the junction left unmatched. The CDR3 DNA is TGTGCCAGCAGCTTAGGGGACAGGCCATACTTC. Translated, it gives CASSLGDRPYF. The variable domain in full, completed from reference TRBV7-9 and TRBJ2-7, reads DTGVSQNPRHKITKRGQNVTFRCDPISEHNRLYWYRQTLGQGPEFLTYFQNEAQLEKSRLLSDRFSAERPKGSFSTLEIQRTEQGDSAMYLCASSLGDRPYFGPGTRLTVT.

The rearrangement links TRBV19 to TRBJ1-4, with D possibly TRBD1 on 5 matching bases. Germline CDR1 and CDR2: LNHDA and SQIVND (reference sequence). V lost 5 bases and J 3 bases, leaving 13 bases between the germline ends. This CDR3 contains 15 residues. CDR3 nucleotides: TGTGCCAGTAGTCTTCAGGGCCTATCTAATGAAAAACTGTTTTTT. This codes for CASSLQGLSNEKLFF.

This clone was detected only a few times. The chain combines TRBV5-5 with TRBJ2-5; no clear D. The germline CDR1 and CDR2 sequences are SGHKS and YYEKEE (reference sequence). The CDR3 extends over 12 amino acids. Trimming cost V 4 bases and J 1 base, with 5 bases left between them. As DNA, the CDR3 is TGTGCCAGCAGCCCTCCCCAAGAGACCCAGTACTTC. This sequence encodes CASSPPQETQYF.

This clone was detected only once. The chain is built from TRBV5-8 and TRBJ1-4; 9 bases are shared with TRBD1. The V gene's germline CDR1 is SGHTS and CDR2 YDEGEE. This CDR3 spans 14 amino acids. V dropped 6 bases and J dropped 3; count of bases not matched to a gene: 3. The CDR3, as DNA: TGTGCCAGCACCCGGGACAGGGCTAATGAAAAACTGTTTTTT. Residues: CASTRDRANEKLFF. Combining the CDR3 with reference TRBV5-8 and TRBJ1-4 gives the whole variable domain EAGVTQSPTHLIKTRGQQATLRCSPISGHTSVYWYQQALGLGLQFLLWYDEGEERNRGNFPPRFSGRQFPNYSSELNVNALELEDSALYLCASTRDRANEKLFFGSGTQLSVL.